In its sample, the clone carrying this T cell receptor (beta chain) was seen a few times. The antigen is unknown. 13 Jbeta primers and 60 Vbeta primers were used for the PCR. The data were produced by immunoSEQ multiplex PCR, yet TCRdb's version contains in-frame clones alone and is incomplete. The sample carries 75,000 to 100,000 clones, 70% to 85% recorded once. These data belong to a study of cytomegalovirus exposure and HLA in healthy donors. Study findings and constraints: For TCR beta chains, V- and J-gene trimming was later linked to a missense DCLRE1C variant.

J lost 0 bases, V lost 8 bases, and 5 bases had no gene match. There are 14 residues in the CDR3. Germline V gene lookup returns CDR1 SGHRS and CDR2 YFSETQ. The gene calls are TRBV5-1 and TRBJ1-3; 7 positions agree with TRBD1. The clonotype comes from a man between 60 and 70 years old in good health and CMV-seronegative. The specimen sequenced was PBMCs. This CDR3 is CASQQGSSGNTIYF. CDR3 sequence (DNA): TGCGCCAGTCAACAGGGGAGCTCTGGAAACACCATATATTTT.